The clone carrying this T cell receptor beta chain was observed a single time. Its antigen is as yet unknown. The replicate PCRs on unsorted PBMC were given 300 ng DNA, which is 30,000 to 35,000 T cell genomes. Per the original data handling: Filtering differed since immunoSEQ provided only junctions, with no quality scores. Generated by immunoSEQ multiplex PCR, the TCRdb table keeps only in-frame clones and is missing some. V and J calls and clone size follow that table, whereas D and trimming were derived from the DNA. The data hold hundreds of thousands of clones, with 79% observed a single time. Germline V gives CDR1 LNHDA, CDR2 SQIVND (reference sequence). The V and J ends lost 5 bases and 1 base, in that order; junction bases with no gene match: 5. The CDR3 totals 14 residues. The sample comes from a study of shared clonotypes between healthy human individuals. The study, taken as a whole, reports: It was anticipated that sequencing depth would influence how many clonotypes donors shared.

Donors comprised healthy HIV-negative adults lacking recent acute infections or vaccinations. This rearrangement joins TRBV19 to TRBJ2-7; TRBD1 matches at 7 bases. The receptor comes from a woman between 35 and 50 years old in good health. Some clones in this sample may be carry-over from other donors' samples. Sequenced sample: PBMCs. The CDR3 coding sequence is TGTGCCAGTAGTCCGACAGGGTGGTCCTACGAGCAGTACTTC. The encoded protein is CASSPTGWSYEQYF.